The rows below give T cell receptor beta chains drawn from one sample of a study of T cell responses to AZD1222 COVID-19 vaccine. The repertoire was sequenced with immunoSEQ multiplex PCR; TCRdb's copy has only in-frame clones and lacks some. Here the sample spans approximately 94,000 clones, roughly 89% being singletons. Source: peripheral blood, taken on day 0 of AZD1222 vaccination. The receptor set was obtained from an adult in good health. Both conserved end residues are part of each CDR3. A D gene is named only where the DNA matches it firmly. Expanded clones get a size class; other rows say once, few or many, or leave the size out.

J gene | clone size | D gene | V gene | CDR3 DNA | CDR3 protein
TRBJ2-7 | once | . | TRBV11-3 | TGTGCCAGCAGCCCACGGGATCCTAGCGCCTACGAGCAGTACTTC | CASSPRDPSAYEQYF
TRBJ1-1 | . | . | TRBV12-5 | TGTGCTAGTGGCCTAGGACCCGAAGCTTTCTTT | CASGLGPEAFF
TRBJ2-2 | few | . | TRBV25-1 | TGTGCCAGCAGTGCGGGGAGCACCGGGGAGCTGTTTTTT | CASSAGSTGELFF
TRBJ1-5 | . | . | TRBV21-1 | TGTGCCAGCACCCCCGCCGAGGGTGATAGTCAGCCCCAGCATTTT | CASTPAEGDSQPQHF
TRBJ1-5 | once | . | TRBV10-3 | TGTGCCATCAGTGACCCAAAGGGCGGGCAGCATTTT | CAISDPKGGQHF
TRBJ1-2 | . | . | TRBV9 | TGTGCCAGCAGCCCAAGGGGTGGATTCGAGGGCTACACCTTC | CASSPRGGFEGYTF
TRBJ2-6 | . | . | TRBV10-1 | TGCGCCAGCAGTTTCCCGTACACCGGTCTGCTTGGGGCCAACGTCCTGACTTTC | CASSFPYTGLLGANVLTF
TRBJ1-6 | . | . | TRBV11-1 | TGTGCCAGCAGCTTAAGCCCCAACCGGGAACCCCTCCACTTT | CASSLSPNREPLHF
TRBJ2-1 | few | . | TRBV4-2 | TGTGCCAGCAGCCATCTGGGCCGACTCGTGGAGCAGTTCTTC | CASSHLGRLVEQFF
TRBJ1-1 | . | TRBD1 | TRBV6-2/TRBV6-3 | TGTGCCAGCAGTCTCCACCGGACAGGGAGAATGAACACTGAAGCTTTCTTT | CASSLHRTGRMNTEAFF
TRBJ1-5 | . | . | TRBV7-2 | TGTGCCAGCAGCCAATGGGATAGCAATCAGCCCCAGCATTTT | CASSQWDSNQPQHF
TRBJ2-1 | few | . | TRBV6-5 | TGTGCCAGCACTAACTGGGGAACATCCTACAATGAGCAGTTCTTC | CASTNWGTSYNEQFF
TRBJ2-7 | . | TRBD2 | TRBV29-1 | TGCAGCTTCCAAGGGGGGACTAGGAGGAACGAGCAGTACTTC | CSFQGGTRRNEQYF
TRBJ1-1 | . | . | TRBV7-8 | TGTGCCAGCAGCTTAGTTTCCACAGGGTCTCTGAACACTGAAGCTTTCTTT | CASSLVSTGSLNTEAFF
TRBJ2-7 | . | . | TRBV5-1 | TGCGCCAGCAGACTCTCATCAGGGAGCCCCTACGAGCAGTACTTC | CASRLSSGSPYEQYF
TRBJ1-2 | . | . | TRBV6-5 | TGTGCCAGCAGTTACCAACAGGGTCCCTATGGCTACACCTTC | CASSYQQGPYGYTF
TRBJ1-3 | . | . | TRBV18 | TGTGCCAGCTCACCCCCGAACGAGAACACCATATATTTT | CASSPPNENTIYF